Listed below are T cell receptor beta chains from one sample, sequenced in a study of a mutant IDH1 vaccine in newly diagnosed glioma. The protocol was immunoSEQ multiplex PCR, while the TCRdb copy is restricted to in-frame clones and leaves out a portion. The sample lists roughly 130,000 clones; around three quarters were seen once. Antigens for these TCRs are unknown. The sequences come from PBMCs, collected from a glioma patient whose treatment included an IDH1 peptide vaccine. The receptors come from a middle-aged man with glioma. CDR3s include the opening cysteine and the closing phenylalanine or tryptophan. The order of the fields is clone size, D gene, J gene, V gene, CDR3 DNA, CDR3 protein. A D gene is named only where the DNA matches it firmly. Clone sizes are given selectively: once, few, many, or a class where the clone is expanded.

>.|.|TRBJ2-7|TRBV6-5
TGTGCCAGCAGTTTTAAGGGCGAGCAGTACTTC
CASSFKGEQYF
>few|TRBD2|TRBJ2-7|TRBV6-5
TGTGCCAGCAGTTGGACTAGCGGGTACTACGAGCAGTACTTC
CASSWTSGYYEQYF
>.|TRBD1|TRBJ2-7|TRBV6-5
TGTGCCAGCACCCGGACAGGGGGAATGAACGAGCAGTACTTC
CASTRTGGMNEQYF
>once|TRBD1|TRBJ1-1|TRBV4-1
TGCGCCAGCAGCCAAGCGGCCTCTTTTACCAGGGGGCAGGTAGCTTTCTTT
CASSQAASFTRGQVAFF
>.|.|TRBJ2-5|TRBV5-4
TGTGCCAGCAGCTTCGTCGCAGGGGAAGAGACCCAGTACTTC
CASSFVAGEETQYF
>.|TRBD1|TRBJ1-2|TRBV18
TGTGCCAGCTCACCCTTAAACGGACAGGTGACGACTAACTATGGCTACACCTTC
CASSPLNGQVTTNYGYTF
>.|TRBD2|TRBJ2-2|TRBV4-3
TGCGCCAGCAGCCAAGGGACTAGCCTCACCGGGGAGCTGTTTTTT
CASSQGTSLTGELFF
>few|TRBD1|TRBJ1-6|TRBV19
TGTGCCAGTAGTACCGGGGACAGGTTCCGTAATTCACCCCTCCACTTT
CASSTGDRFRNSPLHF
>.|.|TRBJ1-3|TRBV18
TGTGCCAGCTCTCCCGTACAGGGAGGAACTGGAAACACCATATATTTT
CASSPVQGGTGNTIYF
>once|.|TRBJ2-5|TRBV7-2
TGTGCCAGCAGCTCGGGACCAGGAGAGACCCAGTACTTC
CASSSGPGETQYF
>.|.|TRBJ2-2|TRBV7-2
TGTGCCAGCAGCTTCCAGGGGTCCGGGGAGCTGTTTTTT
CASSFQGSGELFF
>once|.|TRBJ2-3|TRBV19
TGTGCCAGTAGTATAGTTCAAGGGGATACGCAGTATTTT
CASSIVQGDTQYF
>.|TRBD1|TRBJ1-1|TRBV25-1
TGTGCCAGCAGTGAATTGAAGACAGGGGGCGGCACTGAAGCTTTCTTT
CASSELKTGGGTEAFF
>.|.|TRBJ1-1|TRBV6-1
TGTGCCAGCAGTCAAGGGGGGAAGGGCACTGAAGCTTTCTTT
CASSQGGKGTEAFF
>few|.|TRBJ1-1|TRBV7-2
TGTGCCAGCAGCTTAGGAGCCGGGAACACTGAAGCTTTCTTT
CASSLGAGNTEAFF
>.|.|TRBJ1-1|TRBV30
TGTGCCTGGACCAGCCCCTTGAACACTGAAGCTTTCTTT
CAWTSPLNTEAFF
>.|.|TRBJ1-2|TRBV7-2
TGTGCCAGCAGCTCATACGCTAACTATGGCTACACCTTC
CASSSYANYGYTF
>.|.|TRBJ2-7|TRBV6-1
TGTGCCAGTAGACATACCTACGAGCAGTACTTC
CASRHTYEQYF
>.|.|TRBJ1-4|TRBV4-3
TGCGCCAGCAGCCAAGATATGGCGGGGTTCACTAATGAAAAACTGTTTTTT
CASSQDMAGFTNEKLFF
>.|TRBD1|TRBJ1-1|TRBV5-4
TGTGCCAGCAGCCAGGGTCCCGGGACAGGCCCGAACACTGAAGCTTTCTTT
CASSQGPGTGPNTEAFF
>.|TRBD1|TRBJ2-2|TRBV7-9
TGTGCCAGCAGGACAGGGGGCTTCACCGGGGAGCTGTTTTTT
CASRTGGFTGELFF
>.|.|TRBJ2-5|TRBV11-3
TGTGCCAGCAGCAGGGACCAACAAGAGACCCAGTACTTC
CASSRDQQETQYF
>.|.|TRBJ2-7|TRBV28
TGTGCCAGCAGTTTATTTGGGTACGAGCAGTACTTC
CASSLFGYEQYF
>.|.|TRBJ1-3|TRBV30
TGTGCCTGGAGAACTGACAGATCTGGAAACACCATATATTTT
CAWRTDRSGNTIYF
>.|TRBD2|TRBJ2-3|TRBV19
TGTGCCAGTAGTACGGGACTACCTATGGATACGCAGTATTTT
CASSTGLPMDTQYF
>.|TRBD2|TRBJ2-7|TRBV29-1
TGCAGCGTTGTAGGACTAGCCCACGAGCAGTACTTC
CSVVGLAHEQYF
>.|TRBD2|TRBJ2-5|TRBV7-2
TGTGCCAGCAGCCGAAGACTAGCGGGAAAAGAAGAGACCCAGTACTTC
CASSRRLAGKEETQYF
>.|TRBD1|TRBJ2-7|TRBV29-1
TGCAGCGTTGTTTTCCGGGACAGGGCACGCTACGAGCAGTACTTC
CSVVFRDRARYEQYF
>.|TRBD1|TRBJ2-1|TRBV6-5
TGTGCCAGCAGGGGTACAGGGGGAACCTACAATGAGCAGTTCTTC
CASRGTGGTYNEQFF
>.|TRBD2|TRBJ2-1|TRBV14
TGTGCCAGCAGCCCAACGGGACTAGTCTTCAATGAGCAGTTCTTC
CASSPTGLVFNEQFF
>.|.|TRBJ2-1|TRBV6-5
TGTGCCAGCAGTTACTCGGGTGAGCAGTTCTTC
CASSYSGEQFF
>.|.|TRBJ1-5|TRBV27
TGTGCCAGCAGTAGCTCACAGGGTGATAGCAATCAGCCCCAGCATTTT
CASSSSQGDSNQPQHF
>.|TRBD1|TRBJ2-5|TRBV7-2
TGTGCCAGCAGTCCAGGGGGCGGGGAGACCCAGTACTTC
CASSPGGGETQYF
>.|.|TRBJ2-7|TRBV6-1
TGTGCCAGCAGTGAAGATGGGGGTTGGGCCGAGCGCCCCAACGAGCAGTACTTC
CASSEDGGWAERPNEQYF
>.|TRBD2|TRBJ2-1|TRBV11-2
TGTGCCAGCAGCCCCCGCTTAGCGGGGGGCACCTACAATGAGCAGTTCTTC
CASSPRLAGGTYNEQFF
>.|.|TRBJ2-7|TRBV5-4
TGTGCCAGCAGCTGGGGCTTCGGGGCAGGGAGCTCCTACGAGCAGTACTTC
CASSWGFGAGSSYEQYF
>.|.|TRBJ2-5|TRBV5-4
TGTGCCAGCAGGCGGTGGGAAGAGACCCAGTACTTC
CASRRWEETQYF
>.|TRBD1|TRBJ2-7|TRBV11-2
TGTGCCAGCAGCTGGGACAGGGGGCCCTACGAGCAGTACTTC
CASSWDRGPYEQYF
>.|.|TRBJ1-3|TRBV5-4
TGTGCCAGCAGCTTGGCTGGAAGGTCTGGAAACACCATATATTTT
CASSLAGRSGNTIYF
>.|.|TRBJ2-3|TRBV10-2
TGCGCCAGCACCCTCCACCTCCCTTCTAGCACAGATACGCAGTATTTT
CASTLHLPSSTDTQYF
>.|.|TRBJ2-5|TRBV7-3
TGTGCCAGCAGCTTCGACTCCCTGTCAGAGACCCAGTACTTC
CASSFDSLSETQYF
>.|TRBD1|TRBJ2-7|TRBV6-5
TGTGCCAGCAGTTACGACAGGGCCTACGAGCAGTACTTC
CASSYDRAYEQYF
>.|.|TRBJ2-7|TRBV28
TGTGCCAGCAGCCCAGGGAAGAGCTCCTACGAGCAGTACTTC
CASSPGKSSYEQYF
>.|.|TRBJ2-7|TRBV5-1
TGCGCCAGCAGCACGACAGCGACGAACGAGCAGTACTTC
CASSTTATNEQYF
>few|TRBD1|TRBJ1-5|TRBV4-1
TGCGCCAGCAGCCCGTGGGGACAGGGTAGTCAGCCCCAGCATTTT
CASSPWGQGSQPQHF
>.|.|TRBJ2-4|TRBV19
TGTGCCAGTAGTCCGGAAACAGGGAGGGTAGCCAAAAACATTCAGTACTTC
CASSPETGRVAKNIQYF
>.|TRBD1|TRBJ2-3|TRBV5-4
TGTGCCAGCAGCTCCCGGGACAGGGGAACAGATACGCAGTATTTT
CASSSRDRGTDTQYF
>.|TRBD1|TRBJ1-2|TRBV10-3
TGTGCCATCAGTAAACAGGGGGCCTACGGAAATGGCTACACCTTC
CAISKQGAYGNGYTF
>few|.|TRBJ2-7|TRBV7-2
TGTGCCAGCAGCTTAGTATCGGTCGAGCAGTACTTC
CASSLVSVEQYF